The 9 T cell receptor beta chains below all came from one sample that was sequenced in a study of shared clonotypes between healthy human individuals. Method: immunoSEQ multiplex PCR; TCRdb's copy keeps in-frame clones and lacks some. This table holds 90,000 to 130,000 clones, roughly 70% found once. The material sequenced was memory CD8+ T cells sorted from blood. Subset meaning: CD45RO+ cells pooled with CCR7-negative TemRA cells. These receptors were obtained from a woman in her twenties or thirties in good health.

The CDR3 reads CASSLSWGADNEQFF. Here the CDR3 DNA reads TGTGCCAGCAGCTTATCGTGGGGGGCGGACAATGAGCAGTTCTTC. The V and J genes are TRBV7-2 and TRBJ2-1; D is possibly TRBD1 or TRBD2 (6 bases each). Trimming removed 2 bases from V and 5 bases from J, with 13 bases in between. Germline values: CDR1 SGHTA, CDR2 FQGNSA. The CDR3 runs to 15 residues.

The J gene is TRBJ2-6, the V gene TRBV6-4; D is possibly TRBD1 (5 bases). The CDR3 covers 14 residues. The V and J ends lost 2 bases and 3 bases respectively, with 5 bases between them. Germline-derived CDR1 and CDR2 are MRHNA and SNTAGT. The CDR3 sequence is CASSDRGGANVLTF. The CDR3 nucleotides are TGTGCCAGCAGTGACAGGGGTGGGGCCAACGTCCTGACTTTC.

The chain has TRBV10-3 and TRBJ2-7; TRBD2 aligns across 9 bases. There are 14 residues in the CDR3. From germline, CDR1 is ENHRY and CDR2 SYGVKD. V was pared by 6 bases and J by 2 bases, with 5 bases of the junction left unmatched. CDR3: CAIRLAGDAYEQYF. The CDR3 DNA reads as TGTGCCATCAGATTAGCGGGGGACGCCTACGAGCAGTACTTC.

The rearrangement links TRBV5-8 to TRBJ2-1; 10 nucleotides align to TRBD1. The germline gives CDR1 SGHTS, CDR2 YDEGEE. Unmatched junction bases numbered 5, after V lost 2 bases and J lost 6 bases. The CDR3 has 15 residues. The CDR3 nucleotides read TGTGCCAGCAGCTTTTCGGACAGGGGGTCCAATGAGCAGTTCTTC. It specifies CASSFSDRGSNEQFF.

The gene calls are TRBV9 and TRBJ1-1; D remains ambiguous. CDR3 size: 13 residues. Germline V gene lookup returns CDR1 SGDLS and CDR2 YYNGEE. The ends were cut back, 3 bases at V and 10 bases at J, with 16 bases in the middle. The CDR3 nucleotides are TGTGCCAGCAGCGGCGGCGGTTGGGAGGGAGCTTTCTTT. Translating it yields CASSGGGWEGAFF.

The chain couples TRBV6-4 to TRBJ2-1; TRBD2 matches at 10 bases. Germline assignment: CDR1 MRHNA and CDR2 SNTAGT. This CDR3 region has 15 residues. Unmatched junction bases numbered 9, after V lost 6 bases and J lost 7 bases. The CDR3: CASSPAGGSSNEQFF. The CDR3 nucleotides read TGTGCCAGCAGCCCAGCGGGAGGGTCTTCGAATGAGCAGTTCTTC.

This clone came up a few times. The chain uses TRBV5-1 and TRBJ1-1; 7 bases are a match to TRBD1. The germline gives CDR1 SGHRS, CDR2 YFSETQ. J lost 2 bases, V lost 4 bases, and 5 bases had no gene match. The CDR3 spans 14 residues. Written as DNA, the CDR3 is TGCGCCAGCAGCATGGCAGGGGGTAACACTGAAGCTTTCTTT. Translating it yields CASSMAGGNTEAFF.

This clone has just one count. The sample has other DNA sequences that encode this CDR3 too. The chain has TRBV6-4 and TRBJ2-1; possible D gene TRBD2, 6 bases. The V gene lost 0 bases and the J gene lost 3 bases, with 9 bases spanning the gap. Germline V gives CDR1 MRHNA, CDR2 SNTAGT. The CDR3 is 15 residues long. The CDR3 region is CASSDSSGSYNEQFF. The CDR3 nucleotides are TGTGCCAGCAGTGACTCTAGCGGCAGCTACAATGAGCAGTTCTTC.

The V call is TRBV30, the J call TRBJ2-1; the D gene is possibly TRBD1 (6 bases). V lost 0 bases and J lost 2, with 8 bases in between. The length of the CDR3 is 14 residues. From germline, CDR1 is GTSNPN and CDR2 SVGIG (reference sequence). This CDR3 is CAWSVRGTYNEQFF. In nucleotides, the CDR3 is TGTGCCTGGAGTGTTAGGGGGACCTACAATGAGCAGTTCTTC.